This T cell receptor beta chain is drawn from a study of cytomegalovirus exposure and HLA in healthy donors. Study summary: From about 179 million T cells, an earlier analysis saw under 140 million unique TCR beta sequences. Early released data comprised tens of millions of unique TCRs from HLA-typed donors.

The PCR contained 60 Vbeta and 13 Jbeta primers. Profiling relied on immunoSEQ multiplex PCR, and the TCRdb table lists in-frame clones only, not all of them. The sample totals under 100,000 clones. Study-level points and caveats: In the analysis, some V segments, TRBV6-2 and TRBV6-3 included, were excluded as indistinguishable. Later analysis identified a missense DCLRE1C variant that was linked to TCR beta V- and J-gene trimming.

Deletions cut 6 bases from V and 0 bases from J, with 12 bases between. From germline, CDR1 is MNHNS and CDR2 SASEGT. The CDR3 runs 15 residues. About this clone: As yet, its antigen is unknown.

This clonotype originated in a woman aged 30 to 39 in good health and CMV-seronegative. The chain couples TRBV6-1 to TRBJ1-3; a weak D match, TRBD1 (6 bases). Sequenced material: PBMCs. The CDR3 coding sequence is TGTGCCAGCAGCCCTCCAGGGGTCTCTGGAAACACCATATATTTT. Translation gives CASSPPGVSGNTIYF.